The 16 T cell receptor beta chains below come from one sample, sequenced in a study of identical twins. TCRdb re-analysed the 5' RACE reads in MiXCR, keeping a single row per CDR3 protein. The sample has 1.5 million to 2 million distinct CDR3 sequences, about 31% seen once. The sample taken for sequencing was cord blood. The receptors here all came from a newborn girl in good health.

This rearrangement joins TRBV7-2 to TRBJ2-1, with D possibly being TRBD2 (5 bases). The length of the CDR3 is 13 residues. Germline CDR1 is SGHTA and CDR2 is FQGNSA. V was trimmed by 2 bases and J by 9 bases, leaving 11 bases between them. The CDR3 coding sequence is TGTGCCAGCAGCTTAATCTGGGAGAGTGAGCAGTTCTTC. Residues: CASSLIWESEQFF.

The chain combines TRBV3-1 with TRBJ2-2; D might be TRBD1 or TRBD2, each matching 5 bases. V was trimmed by 2 bases and J by 5 bases, leaving 12 bases between them. CDR1 and CDR2 from the germline V gene are LGHDT and YNNKEL (reference sequence). The CDR3 length is 15 residues. This CDR3 is CASSQRGAGTGELFF. In nucleotides, the CDR3 is TGTGCCAGCAGCCAAAGAGGGGCTGGTACCGGGGAGCTGTTTTTT.

This chain joins TRBV20-1 and TRBJ2-1; no reliable D call. V shed 1 base and J shed 3 bases, with 7 bases lying between them. The CDR3 has 13 residues. CDR1 DFQATT and CDR2 SNEGSKA come from the germline V gene (reference sequence). In nucleotides, the CDR3 is TGCAGTGCTAGAGCGGTACTCTACAATGAGCAGTTCTTC. Protein: CSARAVLYNEQFF.

V is TRBV7-2 and J is TRBJ1-4; no definite D call. CDR1 is SGHTA, CDR2 FQGNSA, per germline. V lost 1 base to trimming and J lost 0 bases, with 9 bases between them. The CDR3 is made up of 16 amino acids. DNA of the CDR3: TGTGCCAGCAGCTTAGTATCGGGGACAACTAATGAAAAACTGTTTTTT. It is translated as CASSLVSGTTNEKLFF.

This clonotype showed up just a few times. The chain links TRBV6-5 to TRBJ2-1, with 8 bases aligning to TRBD1. Germline V gene sequence: CDR1 MNHEY, CDR2 SVGAGI. The CDR3 contains 13 residues. Losses at the gene ends were 5 bases for V and 8 bases for J; bases not matched to a gene: 5. Here the CDR3 DNA reads TGTGCCAGCAGTAAACCGACAGGGGATGAGCAGTTCTTC. Protein sequence: CASSKPTGDEQFF.

CDR3 DNA sequence: TGTGCCAGCAGCCCTATTACCGGGACAGGGGTGGAGACCCAGTACTTC. This gives the protein CASSPITGTGVETQYF. This rearrangement joins TRBV28 to TRBJ2-5, with 10 bases lining up with TRBD1. Germline V gene data show CDR1 as MDHEN and CDR2 as SYDVKM. There are 16 residues in the CDR3. Trimming took 6 bases from V and 5 from J; bases not matched to a gene: 12.

The J gene is TRBJ1-5, the V gene TRBV2, with D perhaps TRBD1 (6 bases). Trimming cost V 5 bases and J 3 bases, with 11 bases left between them. The germline CDR1 and CDR2 sequences are SNHLY and FYNNEI. The CDR3 is made up of 14 amino acids. Written as DNA, the CDR3 is TGTGCCAGCAGTAACCAGGGGATCAATCAGCCCCAGCATTTT. Translating gives CASSNQGINQPQHF.

The chain has TRBV7-2 and TRBJ2-1, with 7 bases lining up with TRBD1. CDR1 is SGHTA, CDR2 FQGNSA, per germline. With V trimmed by 5 bases and J by 0 bases, 4 bases remained unmatched. This CDR3 contains 15 residues. Here the CDR3 reads CASSRTGFSYNEQFF. DNA of the CDR3: TGTGCCAGCAGCAGGACAGGCTTCTCCTACAATGAGCAGTTCTTC.

The chain has TRBV5-1 and TRBJ1-1; D unclear. The CDR3 is 15 amino acids. The germline V gene encodes CDR1 SGHRS and CDR2 YFSETQ. The V end was cut by 2 bases, the J end by 1 base, with 12 bases between. The CDR3 bases are TGCGCCAGCAGCTTAAGTCCACCACCGAACACTGAAGCTTTCTTT. Translating it yields CASSLSPPPNTEAFF.

V and J are TRBV12-3 or TRBV12-4 and TRBJ2-7, with D perhaps matching TRBD2 (7 bases). The CDR3 runs to 14 residues. With 2 bases removed from V and 5 bases from J, the gap between germline ends came to 13 bases. CDR3 region: CASSLRGGLHEQYF. The CDR3 DNA sequence: TGTGCCAGCAGTTTAAGGGGGGGCCTCCACGAGCAGTACTTC.

There are many counts of this clonotype. This chain connects TRBV7-9 to TRBJ1-2; tentatively, D is TRBD1 (5 bases). V lost 2 bases and J 5 bases, leaving 9 bases between the germline ends. The CDR3 runs 13 residues. CDR1 and CDR2 from the germline V gene are SEHNR and FQNEAQ (reference sequence). The CDR3 region is CASSLRAGYGYTF. CDR3 DNA sequence: TGTGCCAGCAGCTTACGAGCAGGGTATGGCTACACCTTC.

The table lists this clonotype with many counts. The CDR3 DNA follows: TGTGCCAGCAGCGTAGGGGATCAGCCCCAGCATTTT. It translates to CASSVGDQPQHF. This chain uses TRBV9 with TRBJ1-5; D not certain. CDR1 SGDLS and CDR2 YYNGEE come from the germline V gene. V was trimmed by 0 bases and J by 5 bases, leaving 3 bases between them. The CDR3 sequence is 12 residues long.

This clonotype has only a few counts. The V and J genes are TRBV11-2 and TRBJ2-4; D perhaps matches TRBD2 (6 bases). Germline-derived CDR1 and CDR2 are SGHAT and FQNNGV. This CDR3 region has 16 residues. The V end lost 4 bases, the J end lost 1 base, and 14 bases lay between the germline ends. The CDR3 nucleotides are TGTGCCAGCAGCTCCGGGACTGAGAGGGCCAAAAACATTCAGTACTTC. Translated: CASSSGTERAKNIQYF.

This clonotype was seen only a few times. The chain recombines TRBV12-3 or TRBV12-4 with TRBJ2-7, with TRBD2 identical over 9 bases. The CDR3 consists of 13 residues. V shed 6 bases, J shed 3 bases, and the junction held 3 bases outside the gene matches. The CDR3 region is CASRGLANYEQYF. The CDR3 region has the DNA TGTGCCAGCAGGGGACTAGCCAACTACGAGCAGTACTTC.

The chain employs TRBV18 and TRBJ2-5; 7 bases agree with TRBD1. V gave up 6 bases and J gave up 11 bases; unmatched junction bases: 9. This CDR3 has 12 amino acids. Per germline, CDR1 KGHSH and CDR2 LQKENI. The CDR3 loop reads CASSKDRPAQYF. The CDR3, as DNA: TGTGCCAGCTCGAAGGACAGGCCAGCTCAGTACTTC.

This clonotype was detected once. The junction departs from germline at one end; a sequencing error may be responsible. The chain recombines TRBV10-3 with TRBJ2-7; 9 nucleotides line up with TRBD1. Per the germline V gene, CDR1 is ENHRY and CDR2 is SYGVKD. This CDR3 region has 13 residues. The CDR3 here is CAISGTGVNERYF. The CDR3 DNA reads as TGTGCCATCAGTGGGACAGGGGTCAACGAGCGGTACTTC.